This TCR beta chain was identified during a study of blood T cell repertoires in COVID-19. Study information: The origin of the acute and convalescent COVID-19 samples was the United States, Italy and Spain. In each case, the material was cDNA or gDNA derived from T cells, B-cell-depleted T cells, or PBMCs.

Trimming cost V 0 bases and J 2 bases, with 12 bases left between them. The CDR3 has 16 residues. CDR1 is SGHNT and CDR2 is YYREEE in the germline V gene (reference sequence). Profiling relied on immunoSEQ multiplex PCR, and the TCRdb table lists in-frame clones only, not all of them. The repertoire has some 90,000 clones, approximately 88% of them found once; the top ten carry 2.7%. The rearrangement joins TRBV5-4 to TRBJ1-3, with a weak D call TRBD1 (6 bases). Sequenced: peripheral blood. The receptor's source is a man aged 50-60 years with COVID-19, enrolled during active disease. Written as DNA, the CDR3 is TGTGCCAGCAGCTTGGGAAACAGGGTAGCTGGAAACACCATATATTTT. It yields the protein CASSLGNRVAGNTIYF. The full variable domain, completed using reference TRBV5-4 and TRBJ1-3, is ETGVTQSPTHLIKTRGQQVTLRCSSQSGHNTVSWYQQALGQGPQFIFQYYREEENGRGNFPPRFSGLQFPNYSSELNVNALELDDSALYLCASSLGNRVAGNTIYFGEGSWLTVV.